This TCR beta chain was sequenced for a study of blood T cell repertoires in COVID-19. The sample holds one count of this clone. Per the authors' pipeline: From reference gene primer amplification, estimates of nucleated cell counts were derived. Sequencing was performed with immunoSEQ multiplex PCR; in TCRdb, only in-frame clones are kept and a portion is missing. That table is the source of V, J and clone size, and D and trimming were worked out from the DNA. Among 100,000 to 150,000 clones listed, 65% to 90% were seen once. The source is an elderly man with active or convalescent COVID-19. The sequenced sample consisted of peripheral blood.

Here the CDR3 DNA reads TGCTCACTCGGGGGTGGCTATGGCTACACCTTC. As protein: CSLGGGYGYTF. This chain uses TRBV20-1 with TRBJ1-2; tentatively, D is TRBD1 (5 bases). Germline lookup yields CDR1 DFQATT and CDR2 SNEGSKA (reference sequence). The CDR3 length is 11 residues.